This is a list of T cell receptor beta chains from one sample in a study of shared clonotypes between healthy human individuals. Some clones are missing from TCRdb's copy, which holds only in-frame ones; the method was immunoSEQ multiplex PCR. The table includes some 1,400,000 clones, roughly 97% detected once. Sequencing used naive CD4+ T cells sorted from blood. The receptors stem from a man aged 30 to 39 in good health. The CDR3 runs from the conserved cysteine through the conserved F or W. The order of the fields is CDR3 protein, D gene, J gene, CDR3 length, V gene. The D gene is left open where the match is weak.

CDR3: CATQAAGNTGELFF
D: .
J: TRBJ2-2
length: 14
V: TRBV19

CDR3: CSVLEPFEAFF
D: .
J: TRBJ1-1
length: 11
V: TRBV29-1

CDR3: CASSLRASVGAYEQYF
D: .
J: TRBJ2-7
length: 16
V: TRBV7-2

CDR3: CASSLVGETGYEQYF
D: .
J: TRBJ2-7
length: 15
V: TRBV13

CDR3: CASSLAPARTAEKLFF
D: .
J: TRBJ1-4
length: 16
V: TRBV5-1

CDR3: CAISDSLQTDTQYF
D: .
J: TRBJ2-3
length: 14
V: TRBV10-3

CDR3: CASSERGESGRLVPNNEQFF
D: .
J: TRBJ2-1
length: 20
V: TRBV6-1

CDR3: CASSLGSTTGELFF
D: .
J: TRBJ2-2
length: 14
V: TRBV7-3

CDR3: CASSYRLAEETQYF
D: TRBD2
J: TRBJ2-5
length: 14
V: TRBV6-5

CDR3: CASSLGGGGRSTGELFF
D: TRBD2
J: TRBJ2-2
length: 17
V: TRBV7-2

CDR3: CASSYPGQACTF
D: TRBD1
J: TRBJ1-2
length: 12
V: TRBV6-5

CDR3: CASSIGLAGYNEQFF
D: TRBD2
J: TRBJ2-1
length: 15
V: TRBV7-3

CDR3: CASSLDLRGANVLTF
D: .
J: TRBJ2-6
length: 15
V: TRBV5-1

CDR3: CASSNQGLAGWETQYF
D: TRBD2
J: TRBJ2-5
length: 16
V: TRBV19